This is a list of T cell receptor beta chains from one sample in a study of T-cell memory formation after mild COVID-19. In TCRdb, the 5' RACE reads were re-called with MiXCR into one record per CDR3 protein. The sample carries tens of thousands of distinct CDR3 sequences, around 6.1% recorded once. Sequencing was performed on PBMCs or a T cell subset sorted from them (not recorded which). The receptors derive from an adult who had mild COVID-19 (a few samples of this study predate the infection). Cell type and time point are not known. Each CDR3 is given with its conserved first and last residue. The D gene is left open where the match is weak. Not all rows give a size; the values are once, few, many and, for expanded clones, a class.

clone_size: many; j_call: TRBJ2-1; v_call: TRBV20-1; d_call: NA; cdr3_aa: CSASDGKTNEQFF; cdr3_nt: TGCAGTGCTAGTGACGGAAAAACGAATGAGCAGTTCTTC
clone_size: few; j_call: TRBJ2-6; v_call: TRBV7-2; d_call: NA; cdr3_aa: CASSLAAGANVLTF; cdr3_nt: TGTGCCAGCAGCTTAGCGGCTGGGGCCAACGTCCTGACTTTC
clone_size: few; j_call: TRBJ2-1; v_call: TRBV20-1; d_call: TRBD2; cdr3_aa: CSARDPGAGARQFF; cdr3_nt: TGCAGTGCTAGAGATCCCGGAGCGGGAGCGCGGCAGTTCTTC
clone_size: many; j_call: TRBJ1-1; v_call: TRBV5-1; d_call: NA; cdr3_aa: CASSREGNTEAFF; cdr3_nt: TGCGCCAGCAGCCGTGAAGGAAACACTGAAGCTTTCTTT
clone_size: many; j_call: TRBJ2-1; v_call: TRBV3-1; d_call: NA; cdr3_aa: CASSQHLGSGNEQFF; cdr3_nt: TGTGCCAGCAGCCAACATTTGGGCTCAGGCAATGAGCAGTTCTTC
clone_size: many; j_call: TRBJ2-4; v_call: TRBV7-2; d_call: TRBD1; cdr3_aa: CASSSTSGTGNIQYF; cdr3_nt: TGTGCCAGCAGCTCGACCTCCGGGACAGGGAACATTCAGTACTTC
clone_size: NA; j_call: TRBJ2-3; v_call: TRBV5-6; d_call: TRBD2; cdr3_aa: CASSLAVAGVSDTQYF; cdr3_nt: TGTGCCAGCAGCTTGGCGGTAGCGGGGGTGTCAGATACGCAGTATTTT
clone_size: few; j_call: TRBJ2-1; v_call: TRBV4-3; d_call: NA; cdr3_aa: CASSQARASYNEQFF; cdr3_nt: TGCGCCAGCAGCCAAGCCCGGGCCTCCTACAATGAGCAGTTCTTC
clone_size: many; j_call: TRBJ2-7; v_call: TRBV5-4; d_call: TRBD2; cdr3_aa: CASTGGGAHSYEQYF; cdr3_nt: TGTGCCAGCACCGGGGGAGGGGCACATTCCTACGAGCAGTACTTC
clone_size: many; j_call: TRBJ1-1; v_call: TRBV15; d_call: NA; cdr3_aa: CATSRNQVGGNTEAFF; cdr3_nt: TGTGCCACCAGCAGAAACCAGGTCGGAGGAAACACTGAAGCTTTCTTT
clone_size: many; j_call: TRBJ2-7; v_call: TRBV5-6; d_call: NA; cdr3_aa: CASSLLSGSGVPYEQYF; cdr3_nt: TGTGCCAGCAGCTTGTTGTCAGGGTCTGGAGTCCCCTACGAGCAGTACTTC
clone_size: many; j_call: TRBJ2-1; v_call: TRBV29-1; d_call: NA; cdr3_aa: CSLYSNWQDEQFF; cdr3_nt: TGCAGCTTATACTCTAATTGGCAGGATGAGCAGTTCTTC
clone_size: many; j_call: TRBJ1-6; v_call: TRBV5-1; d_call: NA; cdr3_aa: CASSADSSYNSPLHF; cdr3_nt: TGCGCCAGCAGCGCGGACAGCTCCTATAATTCACCCCTCCACTTT
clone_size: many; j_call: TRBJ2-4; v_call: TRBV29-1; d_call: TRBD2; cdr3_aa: CSVEPGLAGGGIQYF; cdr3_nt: TGCAGCGTTGAACCCGGACTAGCGGGGGGCGGCATTCAGTACTTC
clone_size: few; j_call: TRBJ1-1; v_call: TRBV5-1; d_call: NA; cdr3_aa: CASSPPGLKNTEAFF; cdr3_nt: TGCGCCAGCAGCCCGCCGGGACTGAAGAACACTGAAGCTTTCTTT
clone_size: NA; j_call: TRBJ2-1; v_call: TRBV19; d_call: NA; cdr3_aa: CASSPHEGWNEQFF; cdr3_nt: TGTGCCAGTAGCCCCCACGAGGGTTGGAATGAGCAGTTCTTC
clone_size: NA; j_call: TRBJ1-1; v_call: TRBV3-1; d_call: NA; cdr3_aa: CASSQANTEAFF; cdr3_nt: TGTGCCAGCAGCCAGGCGAACACTGAAGCTTTCTTT
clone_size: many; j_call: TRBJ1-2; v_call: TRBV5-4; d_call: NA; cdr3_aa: CASSLAGGRDGYTF; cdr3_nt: TGTGCCAGCAGCTTGGCGGGTGGCAGGGATGGCTACACCTTC
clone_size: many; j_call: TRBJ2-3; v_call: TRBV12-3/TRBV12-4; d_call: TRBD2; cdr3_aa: CASSPRLGGGSTDTQYF; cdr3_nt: TGTGCCAGCAGTCCCCGGTTAGGCGGGGGAAGCACAGATACGCAGTATTTT
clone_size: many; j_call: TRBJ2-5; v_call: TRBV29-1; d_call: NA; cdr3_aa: CSVVLIQETQYF; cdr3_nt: TGCAGCGTTGTCTTAATCCAAGAGACCCAGTACTTC
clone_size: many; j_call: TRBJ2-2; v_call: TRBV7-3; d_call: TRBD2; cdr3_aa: CASSSKAGANTGELFF; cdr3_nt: TGTGCCAGCAGCTCAAAAGCGGGAGCCAATACCGGGGAGCTGTTTTTT
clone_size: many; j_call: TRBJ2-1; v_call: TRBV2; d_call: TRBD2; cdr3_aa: CASSVWASGSSYNEQFF; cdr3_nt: TGTGCCAGCAGTGTATGGGCTAGCGGGAGCTCCTACAATGAGCAGTTCTTC
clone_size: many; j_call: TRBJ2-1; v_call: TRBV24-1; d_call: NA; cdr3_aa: CATEGWAGGDEQFF; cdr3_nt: TGTGCCACCGAGGGGTGGGCCGGGGGCGATGAGCAGTTCTTC
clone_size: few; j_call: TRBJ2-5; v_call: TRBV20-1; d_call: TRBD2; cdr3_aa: CSARTSGSQTQYF; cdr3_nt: TGCAGTGCAAGGACTAGCGGGAGTCAGACCCAGTACTTC
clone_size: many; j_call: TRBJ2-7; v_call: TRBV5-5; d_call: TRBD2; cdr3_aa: CASSLGGSLMYEQYF; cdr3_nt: TGTGCCAGCAGCTTGGGCGGGAGCCTCATGTACGAGCAGTACTTC
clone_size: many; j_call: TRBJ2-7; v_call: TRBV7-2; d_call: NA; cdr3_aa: CASSFGDEQYF; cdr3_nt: TGTGCCAGCAGCTTCGGAGACGAGCAGTACTTC
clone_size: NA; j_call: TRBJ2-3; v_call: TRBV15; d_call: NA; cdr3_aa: CATGSSTDTQYF; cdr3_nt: TGTGCCACCGGGAGTAGCACAGATACGCAGTATTTT
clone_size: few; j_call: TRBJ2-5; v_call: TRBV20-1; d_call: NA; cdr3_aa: CSARDRGPQETQYF; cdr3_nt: TGCAGTGCTAGAGATCGGGGCCCCCAAGAGACCCAGTACTTC
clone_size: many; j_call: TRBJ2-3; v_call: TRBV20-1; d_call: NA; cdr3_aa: CSARIQPSTDTQYF; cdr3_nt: TGCAGTGCTAGAATCCAGCCCTCCACAGATACGCAGTATTTT
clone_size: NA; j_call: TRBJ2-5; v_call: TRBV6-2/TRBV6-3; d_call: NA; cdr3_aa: CASSYPRAGGGTQYF; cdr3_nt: TGTGCCAGCAGTTACCCCCGGGCAGGGGGGGGGACCCAGTACTTC
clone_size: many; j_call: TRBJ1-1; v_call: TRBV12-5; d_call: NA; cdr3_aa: CASGLSQTEAFF; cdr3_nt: TGTGCTAGTGGTTTAAGTCAGACTGAAGCTTTCTTT
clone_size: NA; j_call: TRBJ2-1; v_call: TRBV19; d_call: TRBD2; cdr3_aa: CASSGTSGSVNEQFF; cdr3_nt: TGTGCCAGTTCAGGGACTAGCGGGAGTGTAAATGAGCAGTTCTTC
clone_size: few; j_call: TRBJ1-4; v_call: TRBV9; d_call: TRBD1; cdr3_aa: CASSGDRSFNEKLFF; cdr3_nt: TGTGCCAGCAGCGGGGACAGGTCCTTTAATGAAAAACTGTTTTTT
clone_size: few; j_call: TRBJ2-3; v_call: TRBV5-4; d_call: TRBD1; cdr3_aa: CASSTAQGLNTQYF; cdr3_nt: TGTGCCAGCAGCACGGCACAGGGGCTAAATACGCAGTATTTT
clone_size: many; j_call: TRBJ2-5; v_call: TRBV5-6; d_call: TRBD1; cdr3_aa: CASSYGTEETQYF; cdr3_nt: TGTGCCAGCAGCTACGGGACAGAAGAGACCCAGTACTTC
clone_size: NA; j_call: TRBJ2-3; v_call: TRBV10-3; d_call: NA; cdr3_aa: CAISPGEGTTDTQYF; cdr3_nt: TGTGCCATCAGTCCAGGGGAAGGAACCACAGATACGCAGTATTTT
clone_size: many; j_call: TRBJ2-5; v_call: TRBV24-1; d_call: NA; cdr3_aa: CATSDHTVFQETQYF; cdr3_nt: TGTGCCACCAGTGACCACACGGTCTTCCAAGAGACCCAGTACTTC
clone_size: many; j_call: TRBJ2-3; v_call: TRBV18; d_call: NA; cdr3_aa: CASSPLIPGKGTDTQYF; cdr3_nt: TGTGCCAGCTCACCACTTATCCCCGGAAAGGGAACAGATACGCAGTATTTT
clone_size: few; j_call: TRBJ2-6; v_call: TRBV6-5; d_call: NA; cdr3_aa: CASRTGANVLTF; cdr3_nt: TGTGCCAGCAGGACGGGGGCCAACGTCCTGACTTTC
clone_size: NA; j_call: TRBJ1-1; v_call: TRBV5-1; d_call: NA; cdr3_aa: CASSFETTVNTEAFF; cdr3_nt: TGCGCCAGCAGCTTCGAAACCACGGTGAACACTGAAGCTTTCTTT
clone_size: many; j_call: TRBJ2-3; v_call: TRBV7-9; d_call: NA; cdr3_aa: CASSPGSFYSTDTQYF; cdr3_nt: TGTGCCAGCAGCCCGGGGTCCTTTTATAGCACAGATACGCAGTATTTT
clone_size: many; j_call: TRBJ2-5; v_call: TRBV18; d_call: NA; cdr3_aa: CASSDSFQETQYF; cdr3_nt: TGTGCCAGCTCGGACAGCTTCCAAGAGACCCAGTACTTC
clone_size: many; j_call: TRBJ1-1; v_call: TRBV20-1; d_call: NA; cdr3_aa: CSARGQLMNTEAFF; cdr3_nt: TGCAGTGCTAGAGGACAGCTAATGAACACTGAAGCTTTCTTT
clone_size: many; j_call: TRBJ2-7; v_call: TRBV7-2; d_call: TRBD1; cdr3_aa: CASGTGGYEQYF; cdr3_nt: TGTGCCTCCGGGACAGGGGGCTACGAGCAGTACTTC
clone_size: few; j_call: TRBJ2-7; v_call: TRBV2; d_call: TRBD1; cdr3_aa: CASSVRQGPTGQYF; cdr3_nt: TGTGCCAGCAGCGTGAGACAGGGGCCTACGGGGCAGTACTTC
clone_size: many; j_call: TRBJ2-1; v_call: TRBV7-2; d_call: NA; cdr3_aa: CASSPNHNEQFF; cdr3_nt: TGTGCCAGCAGCCCGAATCACAATGAGCAGTTCTTC
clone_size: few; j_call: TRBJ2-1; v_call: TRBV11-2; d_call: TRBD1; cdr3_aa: CASSLPPGQLFF; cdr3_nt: TGTGCCAGCAGCTTACCTCCGGGACAGCTGTTCTTC